The clone carrying this TCR beta chain was picked up many times. The antigen is not known. For a library built for alpha chains, this beta chain is a stray read; little rests on its size. The sample originates from a study of spatial heterogeneity in lung cancer. Study overall: Bulk RNA-seq from matched material yielded a T cell module score that correlated strongly with TCR transcript counts in tumor regions. The study observed each unique TCR and UMI combination more than ten times on average in raw reads. Findings of the study overall: Tumor mutation counts were tracked by expanded intratumoral alpha and beta TCR counts. Ubiquitous expanded TCR counts tracked ubiquitous nonsynonymous mutations, and regional counts tracked regional ones.

This CDR3 is built from 13 residues. J gave up 2 bases and V 6 bases, and 4 bases lay outside the gene matches. Germline V gives CDR1 SGHRS, CDR2 YFSETQ. TCRdb reanalysed the 5' RACE reads using MiXCR and keeps one entry per CDR3 protein. The sample has about 10,000 distinct CDR3 sequences; 10% to 15% are singletons. The time point is: sample taken at primary tumor resection. Frozen PBMC, nontumor lung or tumor provided whole RNA, which was sequenced unsorted. This sequence was found in a male donor with early-stage non-small cell lung cancer. This material consisted of lung tumor tissue, taken at surgery. The V call is TRBV5-1, the J call TRBJ1-1; 7 nucleotides align to TRBD1. The CDR3 spells CASKTGINTEAFF. CDR3 bases: TGCGCCAGCAAGACAGGGATAAACACTGAAGCTTTCTTT.